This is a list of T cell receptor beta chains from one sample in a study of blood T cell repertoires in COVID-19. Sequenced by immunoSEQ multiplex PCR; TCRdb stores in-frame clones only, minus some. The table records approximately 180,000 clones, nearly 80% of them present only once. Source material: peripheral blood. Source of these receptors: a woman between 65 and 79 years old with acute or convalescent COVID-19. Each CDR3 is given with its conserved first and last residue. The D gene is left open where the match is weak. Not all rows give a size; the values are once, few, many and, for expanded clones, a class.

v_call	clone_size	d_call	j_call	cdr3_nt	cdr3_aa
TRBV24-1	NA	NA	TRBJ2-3	TGTGCCACCAGTGACCCCGGACTAAAAGGGATACGGGGCCACCGCACAGATACGCAGTATTTT	CATSDPGLKGIRGHRTDTQYF
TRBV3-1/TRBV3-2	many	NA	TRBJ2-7	TGTGCCAGCAGCCAAGAGCTCCAGTCCTACGAGCAGTACTTC	CASSQELQSYEQYF
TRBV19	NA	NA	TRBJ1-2	TGTGCCAGTAGTATAGGGACAGCTTCTAACTATGGCTACACCTTC	CASSIGTASNYGYTF
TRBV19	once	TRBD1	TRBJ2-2	TGTGCCAGTAGTGCTTCGGGACAGGGATACACCGGGGAGCTGTTTTTT	CASSASGQGYTGELFF
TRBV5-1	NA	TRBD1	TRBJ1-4	TGCGCCAGCAGCGTGGACAGGGCGAGCAATGAAAAACTGTTTTTT	CASSVDRASNEKLFF
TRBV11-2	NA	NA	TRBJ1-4	TGTGCCAGCAGCTTCCTCGGGAATGAAAAACTGTTTTTT	CASSFLGNEKLFF
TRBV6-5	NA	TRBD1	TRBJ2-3	TGTGCCAGTCGCAGGGGGCTTGCAGATACGCAGTATTTT	CASRRGLADTQYF
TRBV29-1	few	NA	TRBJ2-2	TGCAGCGTTGAAAGGGGTACCGGGGAGCTGTTTTTT	CSVERGTGELFF
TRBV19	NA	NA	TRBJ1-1	TGTGCCAGTAGTATAAGTAGATCATGGAACACTGAAGCTTTCTTT	CASSISRSWNTEAFF
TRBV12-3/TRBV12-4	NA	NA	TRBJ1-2	TGTGCCAGCCGAAAAATTGAGGCCTATGGCTACACCTTC	CASRKIEAYGYTF
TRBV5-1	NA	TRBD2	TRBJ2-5	TGCGCCAGCAGCCCAATTGGACTAGCGGGAGACCAAGAGACCCAGTACTTC	CASSPIGLAGDQETQYF
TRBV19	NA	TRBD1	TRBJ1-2	TGTGCCAGTAGTACGAAAGGGACAGTCGATGGCTACACCTTC	CASSTKGTVDGYTF
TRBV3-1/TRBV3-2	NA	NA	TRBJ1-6	TGTGCCAGCAGCCAAGAGCCAGGGTCGTGGGCTAATTCACCCCTCCACTTT	CASSQEPGSWANSPLHF
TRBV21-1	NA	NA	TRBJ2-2	TGTGCCAGCAGCAAAGAGGGAGCGTCTTCTGCGAACACCGGGGAGCTGTTTTTT	CASSKEGASSANTGELFF
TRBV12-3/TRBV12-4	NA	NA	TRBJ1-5	TGTGCCAGCAGTCTCAGACAAAATCAGCCCCAGCATTTT	CASSLRQNQPQHF
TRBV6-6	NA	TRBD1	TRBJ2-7	TGTGCCAGCAGCGACAGGGGCTACGAGCAGTACTTC	CASSDRGYEQYF
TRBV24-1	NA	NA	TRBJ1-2	TGTGCCACCAGTGCCGCGACAGGTTATGGCTACACCTTC	CATSAATGYGYTF